This T cell receptor beta chain comes out of a study of metastatic and nonmetastatic thyroid tumors. Study summary: The authors compared repertoires across blood and tumor or nodule tissue from malignant and benign thyroid patients.

Ten or more counts support this clone. What it recognizes is unknown. Not a single patient had been given any form of treatment at any point before undergoing thyroid surgery. TCRdb called clones again from the PCR reads with MiXCR. The repertoire consists of around 28,000 clones, with 3.5% to 4% occurring once and the leading ten covering 3% to 3.5%. CDR3 size: 15 residues. From germline, CDR1 is SGHRS and CDR2 YFSETQ. V lost 6 bases, J lost 4 bases, and 14 bases lay in between. Study findings and constraints: According to reports, the diversity of TCR beta was significantly higher in malignant thyroid tumors than in benign nodules, and this held in both blood and tumor samples.

Specimen: blood. This receptor was obtained from a male donor with papillary thyroid cancer or a benign thyroid nodule (not recorded which). Some clones in this sample may be carry-over from other donors' samples. This sequence joins TRBV5-1 and TRBJ2-6, with D uncertain. CDR3: CASTEDLWGANVLTF. The DNA of the CDR3 is TGCGCCAGCACGGAAGATCTCTGGGGGGCCAACGTCCTGACTTTC.